The clone carrying this T cell receptor (beta chain) was picked up many times. Arm-PCR with iRepertoire HTBI primers amplified the CDR3 regions for these TCR beta libraries. TCRdb reanalysed the multiplex PCR reads using MiXCR and keeps one entry per CDR3 protein. The sample has some 330,000 distinct CDR3 sequences, 23% seen once. Time point of the sample: persistent/refractory GD, antithyroid drugs over 5 years with positive TRAb. Following extraction of RNA from PBMCs, that RNA was used to make the TCR library. These data come from a study of regulatory T cells in long-lasting Graves disease. This TCR came from a woman in her forties with Graves disease. The source was peripheral blood mononuclear cells (PBMCs), collected when the disease was refractory, from a patient treated with antithyroid drugs.

CDR3 sequence reads: CASSEAGIGQPQHF. CDR3 in DNA: TGTGCCAGCAGTGAAGCGGGTATCGGTCAGCCCCAGCATTTT. This rearrangement joins TRBV2 to TRBJ1-5; no firm D call. V lost 0 bases and J 6 bases, leaving 9 bases between the germline ends. The germline CDR1 and CDR2 sequences are SNHLY and FYNNEI. The CDR3 sequence is 14 residues long.